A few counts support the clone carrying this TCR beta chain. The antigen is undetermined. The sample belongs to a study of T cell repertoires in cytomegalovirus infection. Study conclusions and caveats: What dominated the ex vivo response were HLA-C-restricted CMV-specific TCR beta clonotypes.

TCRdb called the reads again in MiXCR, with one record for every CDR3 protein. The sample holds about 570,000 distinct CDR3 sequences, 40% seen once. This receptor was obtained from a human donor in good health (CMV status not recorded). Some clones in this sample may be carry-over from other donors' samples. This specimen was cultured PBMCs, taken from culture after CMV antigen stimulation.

For the CDR3, the DNA is TGTGCCAGCAGCCCAAACAGGGCTGATCGGTATAATTCACCCCTCCACTTT. Protein product: CASSPNRADRYNSPLHF. This chain uses TRBV7-8 with TRBJ1-6, with D possibly being TRBD1 (6 bases). Trimming cost V 5 bases and J 4 bases, with 18 bases left between them. Germline V lookup: CDR1 SGHVS, CDR2 FQNEAQ. The length of the CDR3 is 17 residues.